These 29 T cell receptor beta chains originate from one sample sequenced in a study of shared clonotypes between healthy human individuals. Sequencing used immunoSEQ multiplex PCR; TCRdb keeps in-frame clones, though not all of them. Of 900,000 to 1,200,000 clones listed, more than 75% are singletons. The sequenced material came from memory CD4+ T cells from PBMCs. The subset: CD45RA-negative fraction. Receptors were obtained from a man between 18 and 35 years old in good health. Some clones in this sample may be carry-over from other donors' samples.

The CDR3 nucleotides are TGCGCCAGCAGCTTCGGACATACTAATGAAAAACTGTTTTTT. It yields the protein CASSFGHTNEKLFF. The chain joins TRBV5-1 to TRBJ1-4; D perhaps matches TRBD1 (5 bases). The CDR3 has 14 amino acids. CDR1 is SGHRS, CDR2 YFSETQ, per germline. V dropped 2 bases and J dropped 2 bases, with 7 bases sitting between them. Based on the CDR3 plus reference TRBV5-1 and TRBJ1-4, the full variable domain is KAGVTQTPRYLIKTRGQQVTLSCSPISGHRSVSWYQQTPGQGLQFLFEYFSETQRNKGNFPGRFSGRQFSNSRSEMNVSTLELGDSALYLCASSFGHTNEKLFFGSGTQLSVL.

This clone was seen once. The chain employs TRBV11-2 and TRBJ1-2; TRBD1 is a possible D gene (5 bases). Trimming took off 2 bases at V and 0 bases at J, with 10 bases between the two ends. The germline gives CDR1 SGHAT, CDR2 FQNNGV. The CDR3 runs 15 residues. The CDR3 bases are TGTGCCAGCAGCTTATCCGCAGGGTCTAACTATGGCTACACCTTC. Encoded protein: CASSLSAGSNYGYTF.

This clone was found a few times. The chain recombines TRBV5-6 with TRBJ2-1, with 13 bases aligning to TRBD2. The V gene end was trimmed by 6 bases and the J gene end by 10 bases; junction bases not matched to a gene: 16. The length of the CDR3 is 17 residues. The V gene's germline CDR1 is SGHDT and CDR2 YYEEEE. In DNA form, the CDR3 reads TGTGCCAGCACCCCTCGGACTAGCGGGAGAGGACTGGGGGAGCAGTTCTTC. Amino acid sequence: CASTPRTSGRGLGEQFF. Supplemented by reference TRBV5-6 and TRBJ2-1, the full variable domain reads DAGVTQSPTHLIKTRGQQVTLRCSPKSGHDTVSWYQQALGQGPQFIFQYYEEEERQRGNFPDRFSGHQFPNYSSELNVNALLLGDSALYLCASTPRTSGRGLGEQFFGPGTRLTVL.

This clone was picked up a small number of times. This chain joins TRBV5-4 and TRBJ1-4; 9 nucleotides line up with TRBD1. Germline lookup yields CDR1 SGHNT and CDR2 YYREEE (reference sequence). Losses at the gene ends were 4 bases for V and 3 bases for J; bases not matched to a gene: 7. The CDR3 extends over 16 amino acids. CDR3 coding DNA: TGTGCCAGCAGCCCCGGACAGGGGAAGGCTAATGAAAAACTGTTTTTT. It is translated as CASSPGQGKANEKLFF.

Here the CDR3 reads CASSQDHREGTDTQYF. The CDR3 DNA sequence: TGCGCCAGCAGCCAAGACCACCGAGAGGGCACAGATACGCAGTATTTT. The chain carries TRBV4-3 and TRBJ2-3; D not resolved. V gave up 0 bases and J gave up 1 base, with 11 bases separating them. Germline V CDR1 and CDR2: LGHNA, YSLEER. The CDR3 runs to 16 residues.

This clone appeared a single time. The CDR3 region has the DNA TGTGCCAGCAGTCCCGTTGCGCTCTATCAAGAGACCCAGTACTTC. Translating it yields CASSPVALYQETQYF. V usage is TRBV27 and J usage is TRBJ2-5; D is unresolved. CDR3 size: 15 residues. CDR1 and CDR2 from the germline V gene are MNHEY and SMNVEV (reference sequence). V was pared by 5 bases and J by 2 bases, with 15 bases between.

The chain uses TRBV9 and TRBJ1-2; 12 bases match TRBD1. CDR1 and CDR2 from the germline V gene are SGDLS and YYNGEE. The CDR3 has 15 amino acids. Trimming removed 3 bases from V and 7 bases from J; junction bases left unmatched: 7. The CDR3 reads CASSGPGQGALGYTF. As DNA, the CDR3 is TGTGCCAGCAGCGGTCCGGGACAGGGGGCGCTTGGCTACACCTTC.

The chain is built from TRBV19 and TRBJ1-5; unclear D gene. Germline lookup yields CDR1 LNHDA and CDR2 SQIVND (reference sequence). V was shortened by 0 bases and J by 0 bases, with 12 bases between the two germline ends. CDR3 size: 17 residues. CDR3 amino acids: CASSIDRLGNSNQPQHF. The CDR3 coding sequence is TGTGCCAGTAGTATAGATCGATTGGGGAATAGCAATCAGCCCCAGCATTTT.

Notes on this clone: The CDR3 does not close with the conserved phenylalanine or tryptophan, likely indicating a read error. It is unclear where the CDR3 begins or ends on the DNA, so no DNA is shown, and the CDR3 is as TCRdb lists it. The CDR3 reads CASSLRLLGTGAVLY. The chain uses TRBV4-2 and TRBJ1-2; the table calls TRBD1, which could not be checked here. A total of 15 residues make up the CDR3, ends included. In germline, CDR1 is LGHNA, CDR2 YNFKEQ.

This clone was recorded a few times. Within the sample, other DNA sequences also encode this same CDR3. The rearrangement links TRBV5-1 to TRBJ2-7, with a tentative D call TRBD1 (6 bases). The CDR3 spans 14 residues. V lost 0 bases, J lost 2 bases, and 9 bases lay in between. Looked up from germline, CDR1 is SGHRS and CDR2 is YFSETQ. Written as DNA, the CDR3 is TGCGCCAGCAGCTTGGAGGACAGTACCTACGAGCAGTACTTC. It specifies CASSLEDSTYEQYF.

In this sample, this clone turned up once. Other nucleotide sequences from this sample produce the same CDR3. The gene calls are TRBV5-1 and TRBJ1-1, with a possible D match to TRBD1 (6 bases). The CDR3 is 15 amino acids. Trimming left V 0 bases short and J 3 bases short, with 12 bases between. Germline V gene sequence: CDR1 SGHRS, CDR2 YFSETQ. The DNA of the CDR3 is TGCGCCAGCAGCTTGGTCGGGGGCGGCGACACTGAAGCTTTCTTT. Its protein is CASSLVGGGDTEAFF.

The genes are TRBV7-9 and TRBJ2-7; TRBD1 is a possible D gene (5 bases). The germline V gene has CDR1 SEHNR and CDR2 FQNEAQ (reference sequence). V gave up 4 bases and J gave up 5 bases, with 18 bases separating them. The CDR3 spans 15 residues. As DNA, the CDR3 is TGTGCCAGCAGCTACCGACAGCAACCCAGCGACGAGCAGTACTTC. It yields the protein CASSYRQQPSDEQYF.

Worth noting for this clone: This sample includes further DNA sequences coding for the same CDR3. The V call is TRBV4-1, the J call TRBJ1-4, with D unclear. The V gene lost 1 base and the J gene lost 8 bases, with 8 bases spanning the gap. This CDR3 has 13 residues. CDR1 and CDR2 from the germline V gene are MGHRA and YSYEKL. CDR3 in amino acids: CASSQVQYEKLFF. CDR3 nucleotide sequence: TGCGCCAGCAGCCAAGTACAGTACGAAAAACTGTTTTTT.

V gene TRBV6-5 combines with J gene TRBJ2-7; 8 nucleotides agree with TRBD1. This CDR3 is built from 14 residues. Germline V lookup: CDR1 MNHEY, CDR2 SVGAGI. The ends lost 6 bases at V and 7 bases at J; junction bases unmatched: 11. The CDR3 DNA reads as TGTGCCAGCAGCTACAGGGGACAGGCCCTGGAGCAGTACTTC. This sequence encodes CASSYRGQALEQYF.

V gene TRBV7-8 combines with J gene TRBJ1-1; 8 bases map to TRBD1. The junction had 7 bases not matched to a gene; V was cut back by 5 bases and J by 11 bases. CDR1 is SGHVS and CDR2 is FQNEAQ in the germline V gene. The CDR3 sequence is 12 residues long. The CDR3 sequence is CASSPSGGLAFF. DNA of the CDR3: TGTGCCAGCAGCCCCTCAGGGGGCTTGGCTTTCTTT.

The V call is TRBV9, the J call TRBJ2-5; D is possibly TRBD1 or TRBD2 (6 bases each). The length of the CDR3 is 13 residues. The germline V and J ends were trimmed by 4 bases and 4 bases, with 11 bases remaining between them. Germline loops: CDR1 SGDLS, CDR2 YYNGEE. Written as DNA, the CDR3 is TGTGCCAGCAGCTTAGGGGGAGGAGAGACCCAGTACTTC. It encodes CASSLGGGETQYF.

The CDR3 sequence: CASSFAGSYNEQFF. The CDR3 DNA is TGTGCCAGCAGCTTTGCGGGGTCCTACAATGAGCAGTTCTTC. The V gene is TRBV7-3, the J gene TRBJ2-1, with D perhaps matching TRBD2 (6 bases). The CDR3 runs 14 residues. Germline CDR1 and CDR2: SGHTA and FQGTGA. V dropped 3 bases and J dropped 1 base, with 7 bases sitting between them.

Details on this clone: Other DNA variants within this sample encode the same CDR3. The V and J genes are TRBV28 and TRBJ1-2; possibly TRBD1 for D (5 bases). Germline CDR1 and CDR2: MDHEN and SYDVKM. The V gene lost 5 bases and the J gene lost 4 bases, with 11 bases spanning the gap. The CDR3 sequence is 13 residues long. The CDR3 coding sequence is TGTGCCAGCAGTCCGGGGGGGACCTATGGCTACACCTTC. Translated: CASSPGGTYGYTF.

There are many counts of this clone. The chain carries TRBV4-2 and TRBJ2-5; 8 bases align to TRBD1. Germline lookup yields CDR1 LGHNA and CDR2 YNFKEQ. The CDR3 has 19 residues. V dropped 2 bases and J dropped 1; count of bases not matched to a gene: 15. The CDR3 spells CASSQTTGAGGTSQETQYF. DNA of the CDR3: TGTGCCAGCAGCCAAACGACAGGGGCCGGGGGCACTTCCCAAGAGACCCAGTACTTC.

This chain uses TRBV7-8 with TRBJ1-5, with TRBD1 as a possible D gene (5 bases). Germline assignment: CDR1 SGHVS and CDR2 FQNEAQ. This CDR3 contains 18 residues. Deletions cut 5 bases from V and 7 bases from J, with 27 bases between. The DNA of the CDR3 is TGTGCCAGCAGCCCCCCCATAAGGTTCGGGGGGTTAGGGCAGCCCCAGCATTTT. It encodes CASSPPIRFGGLGQPQHF.

This clone appeared a single time. The J gene is TRBJ2-1, the V gene TRBV7-9, with 7 bases matching TRBD2. V was clipped by 6 bases and J by 2 bases; unmatched bases: 7. The germline CDR1 and CDR2 sequences are SEHNR and FQNEAQ (reference sequence). CDR3 length: 15 amino acids. For the CDR3, the DNA is TGTGCCAGCAGTCGCCACGGGACTACCTACAATGAGCAGTTCTTC. The encoded protein is CASSRHGTTYNEQFF.

The chain carries TRBV11-2 and TRBJ2-7; 11 bases agree with TRBD1. This CDR3 contains 14 residues. The V gene end was trimmed by 5 bases and the J gene end by 4 bases; junction bases not matched to a gene: 4. CDR1 SGHAT and CDR2 FQNNGV come from the germline V gene. CDR3 DNA: TGTGCCAGCAGCAGGACAGGGGGCCTTTACGAGCAGTACTTC. This gives the protein CASSRTGGLYEQYF. The variable domain in full, completed from reference TRBV11-2 and TRBJ2-7, reads EAGVAQSPRYKIIEKRQSVAFWCNPISGHATLYWYQQILGQGPKLLIQFQNNGVVDDSQLPKDRFSAERLKGVDSTLKIQPAKLEDSAVYLCASSRTGGLYEQYFGPGTRLTVT.

This rearrangement joins TRBV7-9 to TRBJ2-3; possible D gene TRBD1, 5 bases. The CDR3 runs 14 residues. The germline V gene has CDR1 SEHNR and CDR2 FQNEAQ (reference sequence). Trimming stripped 0 bases from V and 6 bases from J, with 10 bases between. CDR3 nucleotides: TGTGCCAGCAGCTTAGCAGGGGCATATGATACGCAGTATTTT. It yields the protein CASSLAGAYDTQYF.

Of note for this clone: Given a far larger clone just one base away, this is likely a sequencing read error. Other DNA variants within this sample encode the same CDR3. The chain combines TRBV27 with TRBJ1-1, with D perhaps matching TRBD1 (6 bases). Germline CDR1 and CDR2: MNHEY and SMNVEV (reference sequence). The CDR3 loop spans 17 amino acids. The V and J ends lost 2 bases and 2 bases respectively, with 18 bases between them. The CDR3 spells CASSLSSWGRRNTEAFF. The DNA of the CDR3 is TGTGCCAGCAGTTTAAGCTCCTGGGGGCGACGAAACACTGAAGCTTTCTTT.

This rearrangement joins TRBV27 to TRBJ2-3, with 9 bases that match TRBD1. Germline trimming cut 5 bases from V and 2 bases from J; bases unmatched to any gene: 8. CDR3 size: 16 residues. Germline CDR1 and CDR2: MNHEY and SMNVEV (reference sequence). This CDR3 reads CASSTYRGRNTDTQYF. In DNA, the CDR3 is TGTGCCAGCAGTACATACAGGGGGCGTAACACAGATACGCAGTATTTT.

In nucleotides, the CDR3 is TGCGCCAGCAGCGGGCAGGGGGCATCAGATACGCAGTATTTT. Its protein is CASSGQGASDTQYF. The genes are TRBV5-1 and TRBJ2-3; the match to TRBD1 covers 8 bases. In germline, CDR1 is SGHRS, CDR2 YFSETQ. The CDR3 runs 14 residues. The trim removed 4 bases at V and 4 bases at J, leaving 5 bases unmatched.

A remark on this clone: A read error may account for a junction end that differs from germline. J is TRBJ2-1 and V is TRBV15; D remains ambiguous. Germline CDR1 is LNHNV and CDR2 is YYDKDF (reference sequence). CDR3 length: 13 amino acids. CDR3 sequence reads: CATNRVEWVEQFF. CDR3 coding DNA: TGTGCCACCAACAGAGTGGAATGGGTAGAGCAGTTCTTC.

CDR3 region: CASSQGDAGNTEAFF. The CDR3 region has the DNA TGCGCCAGCAGCCAAGGGGATGCGGGGAACACTGAAGCTTTCTTT. The rearrangement joins TRBV4-3 to TRBJ1-1; D is uncertain. Per germline, CDR1 LGHNA and CDR2 YSLEER. The CDR3 runs to 15 residues. The germline V and J ends were trimmed by 1 base and 1 base, with 10 bases remaining between them.

This clone was counted only a few times. The chain carries TRBV7-8 and TRBJ2-7; D remains unclear. Germline lookup yields CDR1 SGHVS and CDR2 FQNEAQ. The CDR3 extends over 12 amino acids. V lost 5 bases and J lost 10, with 15 bases in between. CDR3 region: CASSLGPAAQYF. The CDR3 coding sequence is TGTGCCAGCAGCCTAGGACCCGCAGCCCAGTACTTC.